This is a list of T cell receptor beta chains from one sample in a study of OX40 agonist ivuxolimab in advanced cancers. This table comes from immunoSEQ multiplex PCR, and its TCRdb copy is limited to in-frame clones, with some not included. The data hold around 80,000 clones, with 89% observed a single time. The sequencing here drew on CD4+ or CD8+ T cells sorted from blood, taken in a trial of the OX40 agonist ivuxolimab. The receptors were gathered from an adult with an advanced solid tumor such as melanoma, head and neck, liver or kidney cancer. Each CDR3 is given with its conserved first and last residue. A D gene is named only where the DNA matches it firmly. Some rows mark clone size as missing; the rest say once, few, many or name a class of expanded clone.

J gene | V gene | clone size | D gene | CDR3 DNA | CDR3 protein
TRBJ2-7 | TRBV29-1 | - | - | TGCAGCGTAGCCGCCGGGACCTACGAGCAGTACTTC | CSVAAGTYEQYF
TRBJ2-7 | TRBV6-5 | - | - | TGTGCCAGCGGGACCAGGAGTACCTACGAGCAGTACTTC | CASGTRSTYEQYF
TRBJ1-2 | TRBV25-1 | - | - | TGTGCCGCCCAACGGCCGGGTAACTATGGCTACACCTTC | CAAQRPGNYGYTF
TRBJ2-7 | TRBV5-1 | - | TRBD2 | TGCGCCAGCAGCTTGACTAGCGGGGGCTCCTACGAGCAGTACTTC | CASSLTSGGSYEQYF
TRBJ1-1 | TRBV6-1 | - | TRBD1 | TGTGCCAGCAGTGCCTACCCGACAGGGTTGAACACTGAAGCTTTCTTT | CASSAYPTGLNTEAFF
TRBJ1-2 | TRBV15 | - | TRBD1 | TGTGCCACCAGTTGGGACAGGGACTATAACTATGGCTACACCTTC | CATSWDRDYNYGYTF
TRBJ2-7 | TRBV19 | - | TRBD1 | TGTGCCAGTAGTACCCCCGGGACAGGGATCTACGAGCAGTACTTC | CASSTPGTGIYEQYF
TRBJ2-3 | TRBV30 | - | TRBD2 | TGTGCCTGGAAAAGGACTAGCCGAGATACGCAGTATTTT | CAWKRTSRDTQYF
TRBJ1-5 | TRBV27 | - | TRBD1 | TGTGCCAGCAGTTTAGGACAGGCGAGCAATCAGCCCCAGCATTTT | CASSLGQASNQPQHF
TRBJ2-7 | TRBV11-2 | - | - | TGTGCCAGCAGCCTAATCAGGGGCTACGAGCAGTACTTC | CASSLIRGYEQYF
TRBJ2-1 | TRBV28 | - | - | TGTGCCAGCAGAGGGGCAGGCAAAGAGTACAATGAGCAGTTCTTC | CASRGAGKEYNEQFF
TRBJ2-3 | TRBV7-9 | - | TRBD1 | TGTGCCAGCAGCTCGACCAGGGGGCGGACAGATACGCAGTATTTT | CASSSTRGRTDTQYF
TRBJ1-5 | TRBV28 | - | - | TGTGCCAACGGGGATCAGCCCCAGCATTTT | CANGDQPQHF
TRBJ1-6 | TRBV27 | - | TRBD1 | TGTGCCAGCAGTTTTCTACCCCCCGGGACAGGGAATTCACCCCTCCACTTT | CASSFLPPGTGNSPLHF
TRBJ2-5 | TRBV14 | - | - | TGTGCCAGCAGCCAGAGTGGGGTCCAAGAGACCCAGTACTTC | CASSQSGVQETQYF
TRBJ1-2 | TRBV5-4 | - | TRBD1 | TGTGCCAGCAGCCTCCGGGACAGGCAATCCTATGGCTACACCTTC | CASSLRDRQSYGYTF
TRBJ1-3 | TRBV6-1 | - | TRBD1 | TGTGCCAGCACCGGGACAGGCGGAAACACCATATATTTT | CASTGTGGNTIYF
TRBJ1-1 | TRBV7-9 | - | - | TGTGCCAGCAGTAGGGCGGGCGCAGGCCTGAACACTGAAGCTTTCTTT | CASSRAGAGLNTEAFF
TRBJ2-2 | TRBV27 | - | - | TGTGCCAGCAGTTTGGGCATGCGGGATTACAACACCGGGGAGCTGTTTTTT | CASSLGMRDYNTGELFF
TRBJ2-5 | TRBV14 | - | - | TGTGCCAGCAGCCAGGTGCCCCAAGAGACCCAGTACTTC | CASSQVPQETQYF
TRBJ1-2 | TRBV6-7 | - | - | TGTGCCAGCAGTTACTCGACTGAAAACACCTTC | CASSYSTENTF
TRBJ1-1 | TRBV9 | - | TRBD1 | TGTGCCAGCAGCCCAAGGGACAGCTTGAACACTGAAGCTTTCTTT | CASSPRDSLNTEAFF
TRBJ1-6 | TRBV6-5 | - | - | TGTGCCAGCAGTTACGGACCGGGCCTATTAGATTCACCCCTCCACTTT | CASSYGPGLLDSPLHF
TRBJ1-1 | TRBV28 | - | - | TGTGCCAGCAACGAAAGGGGTAGATCGAACACTGAAGCTTTCTTT | CASNERGRSNTEAFF
TRBJ1-5 | TRBV28 | - | TRBD1 | TGTGCCAGCAGTTTATCTCGGACAGGCAGGAGGTCTAATAGCAATCAGCCCCAGCATTTT | CASSLSRTGRRSNSNQPQHF
TRBJ2-2 | TRBV7-8 | - | - | TGTGCCAGCAGCTTATCTGCGGCCGGGGAGCTGTTTTTT | CASSLSAAGELFF
TRBJ1-6 | TRBV27 | - | TRBD1 | TGTGCCAGCAGTACCATAACAGGGGGGACAGGACGCCATTCACCCCTCCACTTT | CASSTITGGTGRHSPLHF
TRBJ1-2 | TRBV5-1 | - | - | TGCGCCAGCAGCTTGTCTTTTAATGGCTACACCTTC | CASSLSFNGYTF
TRBJ2-7 | TRBV9 | - | TRBD2 | TGTGCCAGCAGCGTAGCTCCTAGCGGGGGCTACGAGCAGTACTTC | CASSVAPSGGYEQYF
TRBJ2-1 | TRBV6-4 | - | - | TGTGCCAGCAGTACCACCTTTAGGGATGAGCAGTTCTTC | CASSTTFRDEQFF
TRBJ2-1 | TRBV20-1 | - | - | TGCAGTGCTATCTGGACTCCCGAGCAGTTCTTC | CSAIWTPEQFF
TRBJ1-1 | TRBV19 | - | - | TGTGCCAGTAGTATTCGATTGGGAGACACTGAAGCTTTCTTT | CASSIRLGDTEAFF
TRBJ1-4 | TRBV5-1 | once | - | TGCGCCAGCAGCGGCGCGGGACACGGTAATGAAAAACTGTTTTTT | CASSGAGHGNEKLFF
TRBJ2-5 | TRBV6-6 | - | - | TGTGCCAGCAGTTCTCCTGCAGGGGTGTTGAAAACCCAGTACTTC | CASSSPAGVLKTQYF
TRBJ2-2 | TRBV5-1 | - | - | TGCGCCAGCAGCTTGGGGTTAGGGAACACCGGGGAGCTGTTTTTT | CASSLGLGNTGELFF
TRBJ1-6 | TRBV6-1 | once | - | TGTGCCAGCAGTGTGGGGGAATATAATTCACCCCTCCACTTT | CASSVGEYNSPLHF
TRBJ2-1 | TRBV7-3 | once | - | TGTGCCAGCAGCTCGGGACAACTGCCCTACAATGAGCAGTTCTTC | CASSSGQLPYNEQFF
TRBJ1-2 | TRBV7-8 | - | - | TGTGCCAGCAGCTTACTCCGCGGGGGCGGCTACACCTTC | CASSLLRGGGYTF
TRBJ2-5 | TRBV14 | - | - | TGTGCCAGCAGCCACCTCTCCGAGACCCAGTACTTC | CASSHLSETQYF
TRBJ1-2 | TRBV29-1 | - | - | TGCAGCGTTGACAAGCAGGGGTCTGGCTACACCTTC | CSVDKQGSGYTF
TRBJ1-4 | TRBV4-1 | few | - | TGCGCCAGCAGCCAACTCAGGGGTGAAAAACTGTTTTTT | CASSQLRGEKLFF
TRBJ2-7 | TRBV6-6 | - | - | TGTGCCAGCAGTTACTACGGAGCAGCCGACACCTACGAGCAGTACTTC | CASSYYGAADTYEQYF
TRBJ2-7 | TRBV10-2 | - | TRBD1 | TGCGCCAGCAGTGGACAGGGGATATACGAGCAGTACTTC | CASSGQGIYEQYF
TRBJ2-7 | TRBV2 | - | TRBD2 | TGTGCCAGCAGTGCGGGGGGAGGCTACGAGCAGTACTTC | CASSAGGGYEQYF
TRBJ2-1 | TRBV5-1 | - | - | TGCGCCAGCAGCCAGGGATTCACTTACAATGAGCAGTTCTTC | CASSQGFTYNEQFF
TRBJ2-7 | TRBV9 | - | - | TGTGCCAGCAGCGTAGGCTCAGGTGGGTCCTACGAGCAGTACTTC | CASSVGSGGSYEQYF
TRBJ1-5 | TRBV29-1 | - | - | TGCAGCGTTGAGGAGGGGGATCAGCCCCAGCATTTT | CSVEEGDQPQHF
TRBJ2-3 | TRBV5-1 | - | - | TGCGCCAGCAGCTTGGATTGGTCCCGGACGCAGTATTTT | CASSLDWSRTQYF